This T cell receptor (beta chain) was retrieved from a study of T cells in Graves' hyperthyroidism and ophthalmopathy. Whole-study results and caveats: Stable hyperthyroidism and ophthalmopathy were separated using 13 V-J signatures.

Graves' hyperthyroidism was deemed stable given no ophthalmopathy progression within 18 months. Diagnostic decisions used clinical symptoms, serum thyroxine and TRAb, thyroid ultrasound and orbital computed tomography. PBMCs were obtained from over 8.5 ml fresh peripheral blood. This CDR3 is built from 14 residues. Trimming removed 0 bases at V and 4 bases at J, with 6 bases between. Germline assignment: CDR1 MNHEY and CDR2 SVGAGI. TCR beta CDR3 region amplification was performed from RNA transcripts. The HTBI primer set served for first-round RT-PCR of the TCR CDR3. TCRdb used MiXCR to reprocess the multiplex PCR reads, holding one entry per CDR3 protein. The sample contains 750,000 to 900,000 distinct CDR3 sequences, more than 30% of which appear only once. In the case of this clonotype: The antigen remains undetermined.

The source of this sequence is a man younger than 30 with Graves' hyperthyroidism. The specimen sequenced was blood. The chain uses TRBV6-5 and TRBJ1-4; unclear D gene. The CDR3 DNA reads TGTGCCAGCAGTTACTCGGAGATTAATGAAAAACTGTTTTTT. Its translation: CASSYSEINEKLFF.